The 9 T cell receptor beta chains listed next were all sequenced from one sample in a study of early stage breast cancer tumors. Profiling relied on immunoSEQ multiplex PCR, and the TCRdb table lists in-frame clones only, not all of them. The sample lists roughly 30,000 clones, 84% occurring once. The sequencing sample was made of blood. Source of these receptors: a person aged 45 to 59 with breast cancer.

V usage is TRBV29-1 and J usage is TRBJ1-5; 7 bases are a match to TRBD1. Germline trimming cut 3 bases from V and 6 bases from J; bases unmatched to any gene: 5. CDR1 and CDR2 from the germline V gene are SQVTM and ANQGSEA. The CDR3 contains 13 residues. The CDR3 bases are TGCAGCGTTGAGGGGCAGGGGGGTCAGCCCCAGCATTTT. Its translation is CSVEGQGGQPQHF.

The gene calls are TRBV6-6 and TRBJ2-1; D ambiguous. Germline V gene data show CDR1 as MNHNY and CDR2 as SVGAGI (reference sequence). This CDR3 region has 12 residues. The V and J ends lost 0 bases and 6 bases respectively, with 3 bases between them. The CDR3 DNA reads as TGTGCCAGCAGTTACTCGGGCAATGAGCAGTTCTTC. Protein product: CASSYSGNEQFF.

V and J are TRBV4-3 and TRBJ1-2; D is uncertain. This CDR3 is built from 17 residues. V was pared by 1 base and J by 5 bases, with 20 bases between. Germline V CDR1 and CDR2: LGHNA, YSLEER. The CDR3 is CASSQVSRGSGSYGYTF. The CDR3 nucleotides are TGCGCCAGCAGCCAAGTTAGCCGGGGTTCGGGTTCTTATGGCTACACCTTC.

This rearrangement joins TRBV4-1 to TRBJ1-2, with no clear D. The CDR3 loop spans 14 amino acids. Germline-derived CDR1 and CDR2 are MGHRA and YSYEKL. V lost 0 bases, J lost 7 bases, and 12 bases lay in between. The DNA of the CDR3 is TGCGCCAGCAGCCAAGATGGAGGGTTTGGTGGCTACACCTTC. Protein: CASSQDGGFGGYTF.

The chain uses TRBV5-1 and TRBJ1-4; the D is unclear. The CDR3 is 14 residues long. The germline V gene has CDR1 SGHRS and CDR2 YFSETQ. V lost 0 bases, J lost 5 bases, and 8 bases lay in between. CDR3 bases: TGCGCCAGCAGCTTGGCCGGCTGGAATGAAAAACTGTTTTTT. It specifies CASSLAGWNEKLFF.

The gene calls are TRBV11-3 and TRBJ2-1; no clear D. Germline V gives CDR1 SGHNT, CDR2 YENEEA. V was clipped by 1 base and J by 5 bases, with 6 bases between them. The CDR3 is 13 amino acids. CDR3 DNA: TGTGCCAGCAGCTTAGGCACGCACAATGAGCAGTTCTTC. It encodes CASSLGTHNEQFF.

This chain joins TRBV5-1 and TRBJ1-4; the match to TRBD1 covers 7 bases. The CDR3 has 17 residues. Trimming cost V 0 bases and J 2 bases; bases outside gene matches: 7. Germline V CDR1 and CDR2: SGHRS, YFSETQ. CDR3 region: CASSLAGTERTNEKLFF. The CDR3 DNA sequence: TGCGCCAGCAGCTTGGCCGGGACAGAAAGGACTAATGAAAAACTGTTTTTT. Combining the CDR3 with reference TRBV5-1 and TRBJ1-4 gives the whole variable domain KAGVTQTPRYLIKTRGQQVTLSCSPISGHRSVSWYQQTPGQGLQFLFEYFSETQRNKGNFPGRFSGRQFSNSRSEMNVSTLELGDSALYLCASSLAGTERTNEKLFFGSGTQLSVL.

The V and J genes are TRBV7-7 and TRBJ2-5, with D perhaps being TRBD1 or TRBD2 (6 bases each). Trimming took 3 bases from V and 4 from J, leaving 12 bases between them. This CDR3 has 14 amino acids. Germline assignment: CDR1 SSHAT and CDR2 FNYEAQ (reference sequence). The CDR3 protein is CASSFRGGRETQYF. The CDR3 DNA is TGTGCCAGCAGCTTTAGAGGGGGGAGAGAGACCCAGTACTTC.

CDR3 loop: CASSLVGQLGEQYF. In nucleotides, the CDR3 is TGTGCCAGCAGCTTAGTAGGGCAGCTGGGCGAGCAGTACTTC. The V call is TRBV11-2, the J call TRBJ2-7; D gene ambiguous. The germline gives CDR1 SGHAT, CDR2 FQNNGV. V was pared by 1 base and J by 6 bases, with 13 bases between. The CDR3 runs to 14 residues.